Listed here are 28 T cell receptor beta chains from one sample, sequenced in a study of T cells after yellow fever vaccination. A single record per CDR3 protein comes from TCRdb applying MiXCR to the 5' RACE reads. The table records more than 450,000 distinct CDR3 sequences, 20% to 25% of them present only once. The material was PBMCs, obtained less than 25 days after the first yellow fever vaccination. Every receptor here comes from a man between 18 and 29 years old who received the YFV17D yellow fever vaccine.

This sequence joins TRBV14 and TRBJ2-1; 8 nucleotides align to TRBD1. CDR1 and CDR2 (germline): SGHDN, FVKESK. There are 16 residues in the CDR3. After removal of 3 bases from V and 5 bases from J, the junction contained 9 bases not matched to a gene. CDR3: CASSHYLGQVNNEQFF. The DNA for the CDR3 is TGTGCCAGCAGCCACTACCTGGGACAGGTTAACAATGAGCAGTTCTTC. Variable domain in full (rest from reference TRBV14 and TRBJ2-1): EAGVTQFPSHSVIEKGQTVTLRCDPISGHDNLYWYRRVMGKEIKFLLHFVKESKQDESGMPNNRFLAERTGGTYSTLKVQPAELEDSGVYFCASSHYLGQVNNEQFFGPGTRLTVL.

In this sample, this clonotype is medium-sized (0.01 to 0.1%). The chain has TRBV7-2 and TRBJ2-3; TRBD1 matches at 7 bases. Germline trimming cut 5 bases from V and 2 bases from J; bases unmatched to any gene: 4. CDR3 length equals 14 residues. Germline values: CDR1 SGHTA, CDR2 FQGNSA. The CDR3 sequence: CASSPDRNTDTQYF. CDR3 coding DNA: TGTGCCAGCAGCCCGGACAGGAACACAGATACGCAGTATTTT.

The V gene is TRBV28, the J gene TRBJ2-4, with D perhaps matching TRBD1 (5 bases). Germline CDR1 and CDR2: MDHEN and SYDVKM. CDR3 length: 16 amino acids. Trimming took 3 bases from V and 9 from J, leaving 21 bases between them. CDR3 in DNA: TGTGCCAGCAGTTTTGGCGGTGGGCCAGGGTGGGGCATTCAGTACTTC. Translated: CASSFGGGPGWGIQYF.

This clonotype was seen more than once but under ten times. This chain connects TRBV5-1 to TRBJ2-5; TRBD2 matches 7 bases. Germline V gives CDR1 SGHRS, CDR2 YFSETQ. The CDR3 extends over 15 amino acids. V trimming: 4 bases; J trimming: 2 bases; junction bases outside the gene matches: 8. CDR3 in DNA: TGCGCCAGCAGCGCCTACGTGGGGGGGCAAGAGACCCAGTACTTC. Protein: CASSAYVGGQETQYF.

The table lists this clonotype with a few counts. The chain links TRBV5-1 to TRBJ1-5, with D perhaps matching TRBD1 (6 bases). The CDR3 sequence is 15 residues long. Germline CDR1 SGHRS, CDR2 YFSETQ. The V gene lost 3 bases and the J gene lost 4 bases, with 14 bases spanning the gap. This chain's CDR3 is CASSSSGGRNQPQHF. The CDR3 coding sequence is TGCGCCAGCAGCTCCTCCGGGGGGCGGAATCAGCCCCAGCATTTT.

This clonotype has ten or more counts. This chain joins TRBV29-1 and TRBJ2-5; 8 bases agree with TRBD2. V lost 1 base, J lost 0 bases, and 4 bases stayed unmatched. CDR3 length: 15 residues. Germline V CDR1 and CDR2: SQVTM, ANQGSEA. CDR3: CSVEGGRGDQETQYF. CDR3 nucleotide sequence: TGCAGCGTTGAAGGAGGGCGGGGGGACCAAGAGACCCAGTACTTC.

This clonotype was seen a handful of times. The chain carries TRBV5-1 and TRBJ2-4; 8 positions match TRBD1. The germline V gene has CDR1 SGHRS and CDR2 YFSETQ. This CDR3 is built from 13 residues. Trimming took 3 bases from V and 14 from J; bases not matched to a gene: 10. The CDR3 spells CASSSGQGLAKYF. Written as DNA, the CDR3 is TGCGCCAGCAGCTCCGGACAGGGTCTAGCCAAGTACTTC. Full variable domain (remainder filled in from reference TRBV5-1 and TRBJ2-4): KAGVTQTPRYLIKTRGQQVTLSCSPISGHRSVSWYQQTPGQGLQFLFEYFSETQRNKGNFPGRFSGRQFSNSRSEMNVSTLELGDSALYLCASSSGQGLAKYFGAGTRLSVL.

This clonotype has a handful of counts. The V call is TRBV18, the J call TRBJ2-7; D may be TRBD2 (6 bases). The CDR3 length is 13 residues. CDR1 and CDR2 (germline): KGHSH, LQKENI. V lost 3 bases and J lost 2, with 8 bases in between. CDR3 loop: CASSPGRTYEQYV. Here the CDR3 DNA reads TGTGCCAGCTCACCGGGGAGGACCTACGAGCAGTACGTC.

V usage is TRBV29-1 and J usage is TRBJ1-1; D is uncertain. There are 13 residues in the CDR3. V gave up 4 bases and J gave up 3 bases, with 12 bases separating them. CDR1 and CDR2 from the germline V gene are SQVTM and ANQGSEA. CDR3 sequence (DNA): TGCAGCGTTGTGATTTCGTGGGACACTGAAGCTTTCTTT. Translating it yields CSVVISWDTEAFF.

This sequence joins TRBV6-2 or TRBV6-3 and TRBJ2-7, with D unresolved. Per the germline V gene, CDR1 is MNHEY and CDR2 is SVGEGT. V lost 2 bases to trimming and J lost 2 bases, with 7 bases between them. The CDR3 sequence is 13 residues long. The CDR3 sequence is CASSYGDTYEQYV. In DNA, the CDR3 is TGTGCCAGCAGTTACGGAGACACCTACGAGCAGTACGTC.

The chain links TRBV6-2 or TRBV6-3 to TRBJ2-7, with 9 bases fitting TRBD1. Germline trimming cut 6 bases from V and 1 base from J; bases unmatched to any gene: 7. The CDR3 runs 15 residues. Germline loops: CDR1 MNHEY, CDR2 SVGEGT. CDR3 sequence reads: CASRSGTGSSYEQYV. As DNA, the CDR3 is TGTGCCAGCAGGTCCGGGACAGGGTCTTCCTACGAGCAGTACGTC.

The chain couples TRBV4-3 to TRBJ2-2; 9 positions agree with TRBD1. The CDR3 loop spans 15 amino acids. The V and J ends lost 1 base and 7 bases, in that order; junction bases with no gene match: 4. Germline V gene lookup returns CDR1 LGHNA and CDR2 YSLEER. CDR3 sequence (DNA): TGCGCCAGCAGCCAAGGGACAGGGGATAACGGGGAGCTGTTTTTT. Translation gives CASSQGTGDNGELFF.

This sequence joins TRBV5-1 and TRBJ1-6; D gene uncertain. This CDR3 has 14 amino acids. Germline CDR1 and CDR2: SGHRS and YFSETQ. Deletions cut 5 bases from V and 10 bases from J, with 16 bases between. The CDR3 loop reads CASRFKGAESPLHF. For the CDR3, the DNA is TGCGCCAGCAGATTCAAGGGAGCGGAATCACCCCTCCACTTT.

The chain couples TRBV6-1 to TRBJ2-5; TRBD2 agrees at 13 bases. CDR3 size: 16 residues. Germline V gene lookup returns CDR1 MNHNS and CDR2 SASEGT. Germline trimming cut 6 bases from V and 3 bases from J; bases unmatched to any gene: 7. CDR3 coding DNA: TGTGCCAGCAGCCGCTCCGGGACTAGCGGGGAAGAGACCCAGTACTTC. It is translated as CASSRSGTSGEETQYF.

The chain has TRBV6-6 and TRBJ2-1, with D tentatively TRBD2 (5 bases). This CDR3 contains 12 residues. CDR1 and CDR2 (germline): MNHNY, SVGAGI (reference sequence). The V end was cut by 6 bases, the J end by 9 bases, with 12 bases between. CDR3 coding DNA: TGTGCCAGCAGCCCGACAACTAGTGAGCAGTTCTTC. As protein: CASSPTTSEQFF.

This clonotype has at least ten counts. The rearrangement joins TRBV20-1 to TRBJ2-5; D may be TRBD2 (6 bases). The V gene's germline CDR1 is DFQATT and CDR2 SNEGSKA (reference sequence). Trimming left V 4 bases short and J 5 bases short, with 20 bases between. The CDR3 covers 15 residues. This CDR3 is CSATPPGVTWETQYF. The CDR3 DNA sequence: TGCAGTGCTACCCCACCGGGGGTCACCTGGGAGACCCAGTACTTC.

The chain uses TRBV6-4 and TRBJ2-7, with TRBD2 as a possible D gene (5 bases). Trimming pared 10 bases from V and 5 bases from J, leaving 24 bases between. In germline, CDR1 is MRHNA, CDR2 SNTAGT. This CDR3 comprises 15 residues. The CDR3 sequence: CANTTLGLTRDEQYF. The CDR3 bases are TGTGCCAACACCACGCTGGGATTAACGAGGGACGAGCAGTACTTC.

For this clonotype: The junction and the germline gene differ at one end; a read error may be behind it. The rearrangement uses TRBV10-2 and TRBJ2-7, with D unclear. Germline CDR1 is WSHSY and CDR2 is SAAADI. This CDR3 has 16 residues. The CDR3 nucleotides read TGCGCCAGCACTGAGCCCCGCCAGGCCAAAACGTACGAGCAGTACTTC. Its translation is CASTEPRQAKTYEQYF.

This clonotype was recorded many times. The chain carries TRBV7-6 and TRBJ2-1, with D unresolved. The CDR3 totals 13 residues. The germline V and J ends were trimmed by 6 bases and 4 bases, with 10 bases remaining between them. Germline CDR1 and CDR2: SGHVS and FNYEAQ. Written as DNA, the CDR3 is TGTGCCAGCAGTCCCGACACGTACAATGAGCAGTTCTTC. Protein product: CASSPDTYNEQFF.

This clonotype was seen repeatedly, ten times or more. This chain links TRBV29-1 with TRBJ2-1; D may be TRBD1 (5 bases). V dropped 2 bases and J dropped 7 bases, with 15 bases sitting between them. Germline V gene data show CDR1 as SQVTM and CDR2 as ANQGSEA. CDR3 length equals 14 residues. CDR3 region: CSVESRGNMNEQFF. CDR3 DNA sequence: TGCAGCGTTGAAAGTAGGGGTAATATGAATGAGCAGTTCTTC.

The chain uses TRBV6-1 and TRBJ2-1, with TRBD1 identical over 9 bases. V shed 6 bases, J shed 6 bases, and the junction held 9 bases outside the gene matches. CDR3 length: 15 amino acids. Germline V gene sequence: CDR1 MNHNS, CDR2 SASEGT. The CDR3 nucleotides are TGTGCCAGCAGGACTGGGACAGGGAAACTCAATGAGCAGTTCTTC. Translated, it gives CASRTGTGKLNEQFF.

This clonotype has more than one count but fewer than ten. The chain carries TRBV5-1 and TRBJ2-5; TRBD1 matches at 8 bases. Germline lookup yields CDR1 SGHRS and CDR2 YFSETQ. V lost 4 bases, J lost 4 bases, and 3 bases stayed unmatched. CDR3 length: 13 residues. DNA for the CDR3: TGCGCCAGCAGCATGGACAGGGCAGAGACCCAGTACTTC. Protein: CASSMDRAETQYF.

This clonotype occurred a few times. V gene TRBV11-2 combines with J gene TRBJ2-7, with D perhaps TRBD1 (6 bases). The V gene lost 3 bases and the J gene lost 3 bases, with 12 bases spanning the gap. CDR3 size: 14 residues. The germline gives CDR1 SGHAT, CDR2 FQNNGV. Here the CDR3 DNA reads TGTGCCAGCAGCTTCGGGACACTTCTCTACGAGCAGTACTTC. Its translation is CASSFGTLLYEQYF.

This chain uses TRBV29-1 with TRBJ2-5; 9 bases map to TRBD1. The CDR3 loop spans 15 amino acids. Germline-derived CDR1 and CDR2 are SQVTM and ANQGSEA. The V gene end was trimmed by 3 bases and the J gene end by 4 bases; junction bases not matched to a gene: 9. CDR3 sequence: CSVEWTGEEGETQYF. DNA for the CDR3: TGCAGCGTTGAGTGGACAGGGGAGGAAGGAGAGACCCAGTACTTC.

This clonotype has only a few counts. The gene calls are TRBV20-1 and TRBJ2-3; possibly TRBD2 for D (5 bases). The CDR3 loop spans 11 amino acids. Germline CDR1 DFQATT, CDR2 SNEGSKA (reference sequence). The CDR3 DNA reads TGCCGGCTAGTAGATCGGGGAACGCAGTATTTT. Translating gives CRLVDRGTQYF.

There are a few counts of this clonotype. This rearrangement joins TRBV9 to TRBJ2-7, with a possible D match to TRBD1 (6 bases). Looked up from germline, CDR1 is SGDLS and CDR2 is YYNGEE. V lost 0 bases to trimming and J lost 0 bases, with 7 bases between them. This CDR3 has 14 residues. CDR3 protein: CASSVGDTSYEQYV. In DNA form, the CDR3 reads TGTGCCAGCAGCGTAGGGGACACCTCCTACGAGCAGTACGTC.

This clonotype appeared a few times. The V gene is TRBV5-6, the J gene TRBJ1-2; 7 bases match TRBD1. The germline V gene encodes CDR1 SGHDT and CDR2 YYEEEE. Unmatched junction bases numbered 15, after V lost 4 bases and J lost 6 bases. The length of the CDR3 is 16 residues. The CDR3 DNA reads as TGTGCCAGCAGCCTCTTTCGACAGGGAATGGTTGATGGCTACACCTTC. Its translation: CASSLFRQGMVDGYTF.

The chain is built from TRBV7-2 and TRBJ2-7; D is tentatively TRBD1 or TRBD2 (6 bases each). The V end was cut by 3 bases, the J end by 2 bases, with 11 bases between. From germline, CDR1 is SGHTA and CDR2 FQGNSA. The CDR3 runs to 14 residues. DNA of the CDR3: TGTGCCAGCAGCTTTAACAGGGAGGCCTACGAGCAGTACTTC. Residues: CASSFNREAYEQYF. The variable domain in full, completed from reference TRBV7-2 and TRBJ2-7, reads GAGVSQSPSNKVTEKGKDVELRCDPISGHTALYWYRQSLGQGLEFLIYFQGNSAPDKSGLPSDRFSAERTGGSVSTLTIQRTQQEDSAVYLCASSFNREAYEQYFGPGTRLTVT.